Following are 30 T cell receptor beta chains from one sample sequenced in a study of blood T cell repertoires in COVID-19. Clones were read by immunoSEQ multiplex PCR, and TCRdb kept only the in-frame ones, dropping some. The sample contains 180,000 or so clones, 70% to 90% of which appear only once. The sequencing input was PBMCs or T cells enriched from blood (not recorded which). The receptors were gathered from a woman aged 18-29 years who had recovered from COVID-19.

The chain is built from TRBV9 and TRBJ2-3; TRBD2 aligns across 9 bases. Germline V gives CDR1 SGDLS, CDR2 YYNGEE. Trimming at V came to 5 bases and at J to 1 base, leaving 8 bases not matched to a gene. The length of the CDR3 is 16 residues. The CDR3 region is CASSAEAGGGTDTQYF. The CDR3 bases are TGTGCCAGCAGTGCGGAAGCGGGAGGAGGCACAGATACGCAGTATTTT.

The CDR3 loop is CASSYSGGAGYTF. The CDR3 DNA is TGTGCCAGCAGTTACTCGGGGGGGGCTGGCTACACCTTC. This chain uses TRBV6-5 with TRBJ1-2, with D tentatively TRBD1 (6 bases). Trimming removed 0 bases from V and 7 bases from J, with 9 bases in between. Germline values: CDR1 MNHEY, CDR2 SVGAGI. CDR3 length: 13 residues.

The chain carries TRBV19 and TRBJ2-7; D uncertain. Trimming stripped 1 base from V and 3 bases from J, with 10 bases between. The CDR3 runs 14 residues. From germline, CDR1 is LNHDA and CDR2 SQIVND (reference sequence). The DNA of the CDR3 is TGTGCCAGTAGTATAGTAGCCATGGGCTACGAGCAGTACTTC. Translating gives CASSIVAMGYEQYF.

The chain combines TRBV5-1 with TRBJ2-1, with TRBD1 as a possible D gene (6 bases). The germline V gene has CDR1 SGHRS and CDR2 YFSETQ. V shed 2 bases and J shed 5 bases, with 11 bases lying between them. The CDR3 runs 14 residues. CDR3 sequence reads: CASSLGGSNNEQFF. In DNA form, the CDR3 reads TGCGCCAGCAGCTTAGGGGGTTCGAACAATGAGCAGTTCTTC.

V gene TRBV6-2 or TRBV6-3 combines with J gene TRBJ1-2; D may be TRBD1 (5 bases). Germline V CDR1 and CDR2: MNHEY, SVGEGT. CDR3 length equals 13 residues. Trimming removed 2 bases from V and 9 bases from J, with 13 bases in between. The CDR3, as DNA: TGTGCCAGCAGTTACAGCGGGACCCAGCGCTACACCTTC. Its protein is CASSYSGTQRYTF.

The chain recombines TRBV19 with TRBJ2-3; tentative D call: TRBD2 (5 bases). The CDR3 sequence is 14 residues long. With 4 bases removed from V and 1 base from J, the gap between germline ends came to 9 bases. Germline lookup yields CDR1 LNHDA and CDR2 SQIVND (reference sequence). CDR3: CASSNDGGTDTQYF. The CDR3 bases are TGTGCCAGTAGTAATGACGGGGGCACAGATACGCAGTATTTT.

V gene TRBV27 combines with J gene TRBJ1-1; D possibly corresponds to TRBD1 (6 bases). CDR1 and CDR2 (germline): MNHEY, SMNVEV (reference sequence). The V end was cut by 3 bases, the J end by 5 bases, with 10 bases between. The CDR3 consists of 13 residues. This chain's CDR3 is CASSLGRGTEAFF. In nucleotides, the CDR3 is TGTGCCAGCAGTTTGGGCAGGGGAACTGAAGCTTTCTTT.

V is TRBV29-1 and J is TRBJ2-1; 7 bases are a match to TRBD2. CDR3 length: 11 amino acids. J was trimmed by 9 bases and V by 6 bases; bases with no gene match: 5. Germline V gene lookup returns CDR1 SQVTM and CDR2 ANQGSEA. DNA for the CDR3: TGCAGCGTAGTAGCGGGCGGTGAGCAGTTCTTC. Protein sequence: CSVVAGGEQFF.

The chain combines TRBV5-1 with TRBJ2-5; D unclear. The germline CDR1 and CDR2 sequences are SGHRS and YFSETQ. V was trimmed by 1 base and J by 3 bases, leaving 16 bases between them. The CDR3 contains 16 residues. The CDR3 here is CASSLTDLRVEETQYF. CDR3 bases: TGCGCCAGCAGCTTGACCGACCTACGGGTAGAAGAGACCCAGTACTTC.

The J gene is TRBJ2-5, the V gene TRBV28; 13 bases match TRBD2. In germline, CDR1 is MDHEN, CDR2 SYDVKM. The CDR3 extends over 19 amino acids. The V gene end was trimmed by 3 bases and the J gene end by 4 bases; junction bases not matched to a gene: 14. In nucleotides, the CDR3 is TGTGCCAGCAGTTTGGCATCACTAGCGGGAGGGGTCTCTGGAGAGACCCAGTACTTC. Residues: CASSLASLAGGVSGETQYF.

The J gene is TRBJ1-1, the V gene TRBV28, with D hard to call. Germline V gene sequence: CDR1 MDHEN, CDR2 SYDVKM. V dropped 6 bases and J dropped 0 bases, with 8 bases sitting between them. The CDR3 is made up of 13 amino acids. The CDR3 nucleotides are TGTGCCAGCAGCGAAAACATGAACACTGAAGCTTTCTTT. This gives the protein CASSENMNTEAFF.

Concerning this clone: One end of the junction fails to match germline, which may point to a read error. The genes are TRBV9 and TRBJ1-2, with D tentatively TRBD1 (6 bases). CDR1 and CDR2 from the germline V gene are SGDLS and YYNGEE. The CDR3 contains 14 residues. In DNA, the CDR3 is TGTGCCAGCAGCGTAACACGGGACACTCCAGGAACAAGTTTC. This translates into CASSVTRDTPGTSF.

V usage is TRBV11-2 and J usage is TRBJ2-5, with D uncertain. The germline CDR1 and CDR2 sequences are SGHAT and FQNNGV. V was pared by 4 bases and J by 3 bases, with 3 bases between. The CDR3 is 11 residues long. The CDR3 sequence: CASSSKETQYF. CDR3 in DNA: TGTGCCAGCAGCTCAAAAGAGACCCAGTACTTC.

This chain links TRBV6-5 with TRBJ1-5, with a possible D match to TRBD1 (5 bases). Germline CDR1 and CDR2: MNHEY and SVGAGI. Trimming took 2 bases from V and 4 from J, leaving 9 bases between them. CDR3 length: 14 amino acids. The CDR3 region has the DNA TGTGCCAGCAGTTACAGGGGCTTAAATCAGCCCCAGCATTTT. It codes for CASSYRGLNQPQHF.

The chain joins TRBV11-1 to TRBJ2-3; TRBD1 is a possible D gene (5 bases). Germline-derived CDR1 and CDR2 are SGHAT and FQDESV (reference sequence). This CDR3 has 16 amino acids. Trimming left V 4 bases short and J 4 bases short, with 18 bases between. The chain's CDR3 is CASSSLGLRSADTQYF. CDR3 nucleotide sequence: TGTGCCAGCAGCTCCCTGGGGCTAAGAAGTGCAGATACGCAGTATTTT.

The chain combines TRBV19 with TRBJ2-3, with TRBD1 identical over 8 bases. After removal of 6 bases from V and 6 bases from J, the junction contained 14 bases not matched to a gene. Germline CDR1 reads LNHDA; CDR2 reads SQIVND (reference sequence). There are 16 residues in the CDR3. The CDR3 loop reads CASSLGTGPGVDTQYF. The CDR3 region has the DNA TGTGCCAGTAGCCTCGGGACAGGTCCAGGAGTGGATACGCAGTATTTT.

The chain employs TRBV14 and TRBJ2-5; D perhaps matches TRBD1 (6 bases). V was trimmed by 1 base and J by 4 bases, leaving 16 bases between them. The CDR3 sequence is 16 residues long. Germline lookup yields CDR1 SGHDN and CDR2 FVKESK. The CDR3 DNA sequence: TGTGCCAGCAGCCAAGCAAGAGCAGGGGTGGTAGAGACCCAGTACTTC. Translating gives CASSQARAGVVETQYF.

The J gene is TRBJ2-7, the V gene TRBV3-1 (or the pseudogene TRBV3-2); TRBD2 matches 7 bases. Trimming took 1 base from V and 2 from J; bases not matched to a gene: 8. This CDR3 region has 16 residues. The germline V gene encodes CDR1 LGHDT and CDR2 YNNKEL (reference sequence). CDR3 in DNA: TGTGCCAGCAGCCAAGGCCTAGCGGCGTATACCTACGAGCAGTACTTC. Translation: CASSQGLAAYTYEQYF.

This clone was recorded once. The CDR3 loop is CASSLGQGGNTGELFF. CDR3 coding DNA: TGCGCCAGCAGCTTAGGACAGGGGGGAAACACCGGGGAGCTGTTTTTT. V usage is TRBV5-1 and J usage is TRBJ2-2; 10 bases fit TRBD1. The CDR3 spans 16 residues. Germline V gene lookup returns CDR1 SGHRS and CDR2 YFSETQ. Unmatched junction bases numbered 3, after V lost 2 bases and J lost 2 bases.

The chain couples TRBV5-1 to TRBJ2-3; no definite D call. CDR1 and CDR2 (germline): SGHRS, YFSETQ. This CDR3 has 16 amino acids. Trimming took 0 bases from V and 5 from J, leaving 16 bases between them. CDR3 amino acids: CASSLASGLRKDTQYF. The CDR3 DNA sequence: TGCGCCAGCAGCTTGGCCTCAGGTCTCAGGAAAGATACGCAGTATTTT.

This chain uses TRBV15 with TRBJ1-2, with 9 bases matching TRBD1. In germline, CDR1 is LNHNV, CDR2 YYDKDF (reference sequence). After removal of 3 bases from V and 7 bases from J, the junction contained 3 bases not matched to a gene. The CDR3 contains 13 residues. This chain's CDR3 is CATSRGQGSGYTF. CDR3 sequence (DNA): TGTGCCACCAGCAGGGGACAGGGTAGTGGCTACACCTTC.

CDR3 in DNA: TGTGCCAGCAGCTTGACCGGACAGGGCAGCACAGATACGCAGTATTTT. Translated: CASSLTGQGSTDTQYF. This chain connects TRBV7-6 to TRBJ2-3, with 8 bases that match TRBD1. After removal of 3 bases from V and 0 bases from J, the junction contained 5 bases not matched to a gene. The CDR3 runs 16 residues. The germline CDR1 and CDR2 sequences are SGHVS and FNYEAQ.

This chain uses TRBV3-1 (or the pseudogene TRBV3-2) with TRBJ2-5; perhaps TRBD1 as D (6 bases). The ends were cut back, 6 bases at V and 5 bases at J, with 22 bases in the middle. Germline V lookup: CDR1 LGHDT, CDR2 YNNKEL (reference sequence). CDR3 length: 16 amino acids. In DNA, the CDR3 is TGTGCCAGCAGTCGAATAATACAGGGATCCGGGGAGACCCAGTACTTC. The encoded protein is CASSRIIQGSGETQYF.

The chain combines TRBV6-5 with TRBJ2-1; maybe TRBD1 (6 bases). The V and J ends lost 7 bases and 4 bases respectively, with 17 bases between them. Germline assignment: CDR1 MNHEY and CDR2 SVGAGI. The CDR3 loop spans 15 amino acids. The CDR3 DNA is TGTGCCAGCACCTCGACAGGCCTTTCGTACAATGAGCAGTTCTTC. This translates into CASTSTGLSYNEQFF.

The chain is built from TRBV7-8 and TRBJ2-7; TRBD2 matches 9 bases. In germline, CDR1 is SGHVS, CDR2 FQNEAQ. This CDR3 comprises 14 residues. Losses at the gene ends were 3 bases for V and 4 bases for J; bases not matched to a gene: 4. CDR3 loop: CASSFSGGSYEQYF. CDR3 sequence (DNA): TGTGCCAGCAGCTTTAGCGGGGGTTCGTACGAGCAGTACTTC.

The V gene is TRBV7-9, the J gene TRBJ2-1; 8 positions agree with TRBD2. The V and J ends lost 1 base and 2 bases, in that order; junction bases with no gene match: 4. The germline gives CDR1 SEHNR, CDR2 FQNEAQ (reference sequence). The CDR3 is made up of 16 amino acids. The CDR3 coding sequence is TGTGCCAGCAGCTTAGGGGGACTAGTCCCCTACAATGAGCAGTTCTTC. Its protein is CASSLGGLVPYNEQFF.

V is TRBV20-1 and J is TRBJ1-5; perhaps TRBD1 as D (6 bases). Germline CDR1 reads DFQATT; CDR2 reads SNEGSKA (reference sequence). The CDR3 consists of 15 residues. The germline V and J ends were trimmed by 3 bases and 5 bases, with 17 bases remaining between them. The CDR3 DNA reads TGCAGTGCTAGTGTGACAGGCGGTGATTATCAGCCCCAGCATTTT. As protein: CSASVTGGDYQPQHF.

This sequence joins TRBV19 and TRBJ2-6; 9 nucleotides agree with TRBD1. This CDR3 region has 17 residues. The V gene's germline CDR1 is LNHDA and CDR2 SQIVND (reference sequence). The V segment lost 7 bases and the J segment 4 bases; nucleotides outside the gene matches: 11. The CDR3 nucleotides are TGTGCCAGTATGGGCAGACAGGGGGTGGCGGGGGCCAACGTCCTGACTTTC. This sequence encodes CASMGRQGVAGANVLTF.

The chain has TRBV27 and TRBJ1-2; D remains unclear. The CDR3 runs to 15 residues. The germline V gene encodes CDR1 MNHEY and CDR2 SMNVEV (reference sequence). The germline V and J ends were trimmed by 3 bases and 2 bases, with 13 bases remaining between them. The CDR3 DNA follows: TGTGCCAGCAGTTTGTTCGGAGGAGTGAACTATGGCTACACCTTC. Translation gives CASSLFGGVNYGYTF.

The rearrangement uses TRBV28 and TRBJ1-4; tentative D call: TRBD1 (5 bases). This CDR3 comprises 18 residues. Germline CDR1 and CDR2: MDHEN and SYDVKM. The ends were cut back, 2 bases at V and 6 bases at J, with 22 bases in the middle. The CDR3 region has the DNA TGTGCCAGCAGTTTAAAGTTCGGCAGGGCCTGGGTACATGAAAAACTGTTTTTT. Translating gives CASSLKFGRAWVHEKLFF.